The entry that follows covers one TCR beta chain sequence. These data belong to a study of blood T cell repertoires in COVID-19. Trimming took off 3 bases at V and 3 bases at J, with 17 bases between the two ends. CDR1 and CDR2 from the germline V gene are SGHDT and YYEEEE. CDR3 length equals 16 residues. The protocol was immunoSEQ multiplex PCR, while the TCRdb copy is restricted to in-frame clones and leaves out a portion. The sample consists of 140,000 to 150,000 clones, roughly 87% of them appearing once. This clonotype originated in a man between 65 and 85 years old with acute or convalescent COVID-19. The chain couples TRBV5-6 to TRBJ2-3, with D perhaps matching TRBD2 (5 bases). The sample taken for sequencing was peripheral blood. The CDR3 DNA reads as TGTGCCAGCAGCTCCGACGAGGGCCCGAGGACAGATACGCAGTATTTT. Translation: CASSSDEGPRTDTQYF. The variable domain in full, completed from reference TRBV5-6 and TRBJ2-3, reads DAGVTQSPTHLIKTRGQQVTLRCSPKSGHDTVSWYQQALGQGPQFIFQYYEEEERQRGNFPDRFSGHQFPNYSSELNVNALLLGDSALYLCASSSDEGPRTDTQYFGPGTRLTVL.